The 8 T cell receptor beta chains in this list originate from one sample, sequenced in a study of cytomegalovirus exposure and HLA in healthy donors. Profiled with immunoSEQ multiplex PCR; TCRdb holds only in-frame clones, not every one. Of some 130,000 clones in the sample, roughly 89% were seen once. The sequencing sample was made of PBMCs. These receptors originate from a woman aged 18-29 years in good health and CMV-seronegative.

This clone was seen a single time. CDR3 nucleotide sequence: TGCGCCAGCAGTGAGGGACTAGCGGGGAGCACAGATACGCAGTATTTT. Residues: CASSEGLAGSTDTQYF. The V call is TRBV10-1, the J call TRBJ2-3; 12 bases are shared with TRBD2. The V segment lost 2 bases and the J segment 0 bases; nucleotides outside the gene matches: 0. This CDR3 comprises 16 residues. Germline V gene lookup returns CDR1 WNHNN and CDR2 SYGVQD (reference sequence).

The genes are TRBV29-1 and TRBJ1-1; no reliable D call. With 4 bases removed from V and 3 bases from J, the gap between germline ends came to 9 bases. Germline CDR1 is SQVTM and CDR2 is ANQGSEA. This CDR3 has 12 residues. This CDR3 reads CSVGRRDTEAFF. The CDR3 DNA is TGCAGCGTTGGGAGGAGGGACACTGAAGCTTTCTTT.

This clone has only one observation. The chain employs TRBV11-1 and TRBJ2-1; tentative D call: TRBD1 (5 bases). Trimming removed 5 bases from V and 4 bases from J, with 9 bases in between. Per the germline V gene, CDR1 is SGHAT and CDR2 is FQDESV (reference sequence). This CDR3 spans 13 amino acids. CDR3: CASSIREYNEQFF. CDR3 bases: TGTGCCAGCAGCATCAGGGAATACAATGAGCAGTTCTTC. Drawing the rest from reference TRBV11-1 and TRBJ2-1, the complete variable domain is EAEVAQSPRYKITEKSQAVAFWCDPISGHATLYWYRQILGQGPELLVQFQDESVVDDSQLPKDRFSAERLKGVDSTLKIQPAELGDSAMYLCASSIREYNEQFFGPGTRLTVL.

This clone came up a few times. The V call is TRBV7-3, the J call TRBJ2-5; D is uncertain. V was clipped by 5 bases and J by 0 bases, with 10 bases between them. CDR1 is SGHTA, CDR2 FQGTGA, per germline. This CDR3 has 14 residues. In DNA, the CDR3 is TGTGCCAGCAGCACCCGCGGATACCAAGAGACCCAGTACTTC. Amino acid sequence: CASSTRGYQETQYF.

The chain links TRBV20-1 to TRBJ1-1, with TRBD1 as a possible D gene (5 bases). The CDR3 loop spans 11 amino acids. The V end was cut by 3 bases, the J end by 10 bases, with 12 bases between. Germline V gene sequence: CDR1 DFQATT, CDR2 SNEGSKA (reference sequence). CDR3 protein: CSARARGGAFF. The CDR3 nucleotides read TGCAGTGCTAGGGCGCGGGGGGGAGCTTTCTTT.

The table lists this clone with many counts. V usage is TRBV5-8 and J usage is TRBJ1-5, with D maybe TRBD1 (5 bases). The V end was cut by 6 bases, the J end by 6 bases, with 13 bases between. Per germline, CDR1 SGHTS and CDR2 YDEGEE. This CDR3 spans 13 amino acids. The CDR3 protein is CASITTDPQPQHF. The CDR3 coding sequence is TGTGCCAGCATCACGACAGATCCTCAGCCCCAGCATTTT.

The chain couples TRBV6-1 to TRBJ2-7; 10 bases fit TRBD1. J gave up 3 bases and V 6 bases, and 8 bases lay outside the gene matches. Germline CDR1 reads MNHNS; CDR2 reads SASEGT. The CDR3 has 15 amino acids. The CDR3 DNA is TGTGCCAGCAGACCGACCGGGACAGGGGTCTACGAGCAGTACTTC. Translating gives CASRPTGTGVYEQYF.

The table lists this clone with a count of one. V gene TRBV6-5 combines with J gene TRBJ1-1; D not certain. CDR1 and CDR2 from the germline V gene are MNHEY and SVGAGI. V was shortened by 2 bases and J by 3 bases, with 7 bases between the two germline ends. CDR3 size: 13 residues. The CDR3 sequence is CASSYRQYTEAFF. The DNA of the CDR3 is TGTGCCAGCAGTTACCGACAATACACTGAAGCTTTCTTT.